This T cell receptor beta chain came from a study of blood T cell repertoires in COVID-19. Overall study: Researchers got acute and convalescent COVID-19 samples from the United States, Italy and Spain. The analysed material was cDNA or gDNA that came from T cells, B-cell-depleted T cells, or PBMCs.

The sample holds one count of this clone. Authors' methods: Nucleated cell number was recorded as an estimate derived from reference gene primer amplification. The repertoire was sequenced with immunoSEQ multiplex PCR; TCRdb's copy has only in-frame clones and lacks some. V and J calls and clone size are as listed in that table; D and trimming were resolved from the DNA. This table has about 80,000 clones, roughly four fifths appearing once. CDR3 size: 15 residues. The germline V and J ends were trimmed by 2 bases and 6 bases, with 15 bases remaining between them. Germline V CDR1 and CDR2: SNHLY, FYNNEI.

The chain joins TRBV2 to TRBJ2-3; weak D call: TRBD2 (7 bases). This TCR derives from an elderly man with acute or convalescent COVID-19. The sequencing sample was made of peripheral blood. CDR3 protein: CASSESWGGRDTQYF. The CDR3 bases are TGTGCCAGCAGTGAATCGTGGGGGGGCCGGGATACGCAGTATTTT.